The source of this TCR beta chain is a study of blood T cells in healthy people across ages. Combining a sample-barcoded 5' primer with a J-beta primer mix, a second PCR ran for about 7 to 12 cycles. TCRdb called the 5' RACE reads again in MiXCR, with one record for every CDR3 protein. The sample lists around 1.1 million distinct CDR3 sequences, around two fifths seen once, with 13% in the top ten. With each sample, at least 5 micrograms of total RNA were extracted. Material for sequencing was blood. The receptor was isolated from a man younger than 30 in good health.

CDR3 nucleotide sequence: TGTGCCAGCAGCTTTCAATCTTCATGGGCGGACGATTCACCCCTCCACTTT. It specifies CASSFQSSWADDSPLHF. This sequence joins TRBV13 and TRBJ1-6; no clear D. The germline CDR1 and CDR2 sequences are PRHDT and FYEKMQ (reference sequence). This CDR3 spans 17 amino acids. Trimming stripped 3 bases from V and 8 bases from J, with 20 bases between.